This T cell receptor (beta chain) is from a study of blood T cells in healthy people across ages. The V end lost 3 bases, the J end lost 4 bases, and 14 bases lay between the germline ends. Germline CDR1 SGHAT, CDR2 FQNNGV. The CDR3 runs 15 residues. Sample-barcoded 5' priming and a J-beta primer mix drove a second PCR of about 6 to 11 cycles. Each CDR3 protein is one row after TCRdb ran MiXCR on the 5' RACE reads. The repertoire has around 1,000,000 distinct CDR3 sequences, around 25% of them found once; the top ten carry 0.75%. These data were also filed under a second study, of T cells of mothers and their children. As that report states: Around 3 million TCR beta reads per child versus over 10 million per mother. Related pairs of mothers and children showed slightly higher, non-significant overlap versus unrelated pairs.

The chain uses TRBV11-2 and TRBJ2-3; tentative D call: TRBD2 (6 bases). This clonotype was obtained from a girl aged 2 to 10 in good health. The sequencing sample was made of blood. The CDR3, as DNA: TGTGCCAGCAGCTTCGGGGGAGCAGCGGCAGATACGCAGTATTTT. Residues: CASSFGGAAADTQYF.